This T cell receptor beta chain was documented in a study of regulatory and conventional T cells in RAG deficiency. Some clones are missing from TCRdb's copy, which holds only in-frame ones; the method was immunoSEQ multiplex PCR. The data contain some 19,000 clones, 87% of them singletons. Blood CD4+ CD25-high CD127-low regulatory T cells supplied the genomic DNA template. This CDR3 has 13 residues. Trimming left V 6 bases short and J 7 bases short, with 15 bases between. From germline, CDR1 is MNHNS and CDR2 SASEGT. These data were also reused for a study on regulatory T cells. As that study records: The primer mix had 52 TRBV and 13 TRBJ primers.

The chain has TRBV6-1 and TRBJ2-5; D is possibly TRBD1 or TRBD2 (5 bases each). The sample was Tregs sorted from blood. The sequence was collected from a human donor in good health. The CDR3 DNA reads TGTGCCAGCAGAGGGGACGCCTTGGGGACCCAGTACTTC. Translation: CASRGDALGTQYF.